The rows below give T cell receptor beta chains drawn from one sample of a study of T-cell memory formation after mild COVID-19. TCRdb reprocessed the 5' RACE reads with MiXCR, giving one entry per CDR3 protein. This table holds about 390,000 distinct CDR3 sequences, roughly 20% found once. The sequenced sample consisted of PBMCs or a T cell subset sorted from them (not recorded which). These receptor sequences come from an adult woman who had mild COVID-19 (a few samples of this study predate the infection). Cell type and time point are not known. Both conserved end residues are part of each CDR3. The D gene is left open where the match is weak. Rows give clone size only sometimes, using once, few, many, or a class for an expanded clone.

cdr3_nt	cdr3_aa	v_call	j_call	clone_size	d_call
TGTGCCAGCAGCTTAGCGTCAACCTATACGCCCTACGAGCAGTACTTC	CASSLASTYTPYEQYF	TRBV7-2	TRBJ2-7	-	-
TGTGCCAGCAGCGTAGATCAGGGAGGCGAGCAGTACTTC	CASSVDQGGEQYF	TRBV9	TRBJ2-7	-	-
TGCGCCAGCAGCCGGGGATTCAATCAGCCCCAGCATTTT	CASSRGFNQPQHF	TRBV5-1	TRBJ1-5	-	-
TGTGCCAGCAGCCCGCGTACATCAGATACGCAGTATTTT	CASSPRTSDTQYF	TRBV3-1	TRBJ2-3	few	-
TGTGCCAGCAGCTTAATGGGGATCGACACCGGGGAGCTGTTTTTT	CASSLMGIDTGELFF	TRBV7-3	TRBJ2-2	-	-
TGTGCCAGCAGTTTCCTCCCCTTACTAGCCAATGAGCAGTTCTTC	CASSFLPLLANEQFF	TRBV27	TRBJ2-1	many	-
TGTGCCAGTAGTATCGGCCTCTCTAACTATGGCTACACCTTC	CASSIGLSNYGYTF	TRBV19	TRBJ1-2	few	-
TGTGCCAGCAGTGACAGAGGACTAGCAGGGGGAGATACGCAGTATTTT	CASSDRGLAGGDTQYF	TRBV6-1	TRBJ2-3	-	-
TGTGCCAGCAGCCAATCCAGCGGGAATACGCAGTATTTT	CASSQSSGNTQYF	TRBV3-1	TRBJ2-3	-	TRBD2
TGTGCCAGCATGCCGTTGAACTTTGGGGATATCCGGGGGGTTGGGACTGGTTGGTTCTTC	CASMPLNFGDIRGVGTGWFF	TRBV6-1	TRBJ2-1	-	TRBD2
TGTGCCAGCAGCTTGAGGGCAACACAGACAGATACGCAGTATTTT	CASSLRATQTDTQYF	TRBV5-5	TRBJ2-3	many	-
TGTGCCAGCAGTTTATCAGGGCTCCAGACCCAGTACTTC	CASSLSGLQTQYF	TRBV27	TRBJ2-5	-	-
TGTGCCAGCAGCGTAGTGGAGCGGGGGGCTGGGGCCAACGTCCTGACTTTC	CASSVVERGAGANVLTF	TRBV9	TRBJ2-6	-	TRBD2
TGTGCCAGCAGTTTTGATATGGCCGAGCAGTACTTC	CASSFDMAEQYF	TRBV12-3/TRBV12-4	TRBJ2-7	few	-
TGCGCCAGCAGCGTTGACATTGGGAACACTGAAGCTTTCTTT	CASSVDIGNTEAFF	TRBV5-1	TRBJ1-1	few	-
TGTGCCAGCAGCCAAGATCGCCACAATGAGCAGTTCTTC	CASSQDRHNEQFF	TRBV3-1	TRBJ2-1	-	-
TGTGCCAGCAGCGACCAGCGAGATACGCAGTATTTT	CASSDQRDTQYF	TRBV9	TRBJ2-3	-	-
TGTGCCAGCAGCCGAATCGGGCGAGCTGAAGCTTTCTTT	CASSRIGRAEAFF	TRBV12-3/TRBV12-4	TRBJ1-1	many	-
TGTGCTAGTGGCCTATCTATGAACACCGGGGAGCTGTTTTTT	CASGLSMNTGELFF	TRBV12-5	TRBJ2-2	-	-
TGTGCCAGCAGTGCGTTCGAAGGGGGCTACTATGGCTACACCTTC	CASSAFEGGYYGYTF	TRBV25-1	TRBJ1-2	many	TRBD1